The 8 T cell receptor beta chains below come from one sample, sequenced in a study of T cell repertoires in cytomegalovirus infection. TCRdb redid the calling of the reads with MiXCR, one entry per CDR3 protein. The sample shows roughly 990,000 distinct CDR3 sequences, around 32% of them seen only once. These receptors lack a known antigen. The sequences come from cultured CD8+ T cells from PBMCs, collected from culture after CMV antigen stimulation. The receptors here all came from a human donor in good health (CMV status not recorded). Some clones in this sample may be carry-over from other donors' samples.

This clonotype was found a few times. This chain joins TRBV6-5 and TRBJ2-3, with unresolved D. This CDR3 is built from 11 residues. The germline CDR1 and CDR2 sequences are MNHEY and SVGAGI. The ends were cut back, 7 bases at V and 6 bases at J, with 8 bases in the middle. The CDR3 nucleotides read TGTGCCAGCATCCTCGGGGATACGCAGTATTTT. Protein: CASILGDTQYF.

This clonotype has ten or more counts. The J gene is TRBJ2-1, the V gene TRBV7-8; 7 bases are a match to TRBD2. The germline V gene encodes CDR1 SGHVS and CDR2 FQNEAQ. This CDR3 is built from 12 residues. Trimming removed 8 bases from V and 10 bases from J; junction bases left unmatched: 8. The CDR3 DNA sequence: TGTGCCAGCCTTAGGGAGGGTGGCGAGCAGTTCTTC. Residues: CASLREGGEQFF. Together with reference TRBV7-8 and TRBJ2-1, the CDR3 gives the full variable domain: GAGVSQSPRYKVAKRGQDVALRCDPISGHVSLFWYQQALGQGPEFLTYFQNEAQLDKSGLPSDRFFAERPEGSVSTLKIQRTQQEDSAVYLCASLREGGEQFFGPGTRLTVL.

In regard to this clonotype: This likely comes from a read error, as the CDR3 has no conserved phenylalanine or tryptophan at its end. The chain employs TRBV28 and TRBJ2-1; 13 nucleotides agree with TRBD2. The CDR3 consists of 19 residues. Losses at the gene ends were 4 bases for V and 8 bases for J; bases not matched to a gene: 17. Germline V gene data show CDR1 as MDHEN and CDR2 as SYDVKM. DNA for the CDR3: TGTGCCAGCAGTTCGCTCCGCTCATCGACTAGCGGGGGGAGTGATGAGCAGTTCCTC. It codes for CASSSLRSSTSGGSDEQFL.

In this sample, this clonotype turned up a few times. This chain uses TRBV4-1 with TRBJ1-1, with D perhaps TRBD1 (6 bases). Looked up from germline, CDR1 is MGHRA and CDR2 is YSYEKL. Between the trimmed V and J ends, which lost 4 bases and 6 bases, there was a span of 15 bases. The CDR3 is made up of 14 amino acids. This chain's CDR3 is CASSLVPGDAEAFF. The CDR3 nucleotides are TGCGCCAGCAGCCTCGTTCCAGGGGACGCTGAAGCTTTCTTT.

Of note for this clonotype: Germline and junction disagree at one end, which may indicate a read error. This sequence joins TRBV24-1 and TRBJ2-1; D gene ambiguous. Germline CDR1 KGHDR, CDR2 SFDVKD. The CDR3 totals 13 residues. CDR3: CATNDSDYNEQFF. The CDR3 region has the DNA TGTGCCACCAATGATTCGGACTACAATGAGCAGTTCTTC.

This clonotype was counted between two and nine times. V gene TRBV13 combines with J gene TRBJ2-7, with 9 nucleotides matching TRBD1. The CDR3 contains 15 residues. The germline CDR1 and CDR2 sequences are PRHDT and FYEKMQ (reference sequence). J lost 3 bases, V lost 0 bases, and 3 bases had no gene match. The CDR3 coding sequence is TGTGCCAGCAGCTTAGGGGGGACAGGGAGCTACGAGCAGTACGTC. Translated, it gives CASSLGGTGSYEQYV.

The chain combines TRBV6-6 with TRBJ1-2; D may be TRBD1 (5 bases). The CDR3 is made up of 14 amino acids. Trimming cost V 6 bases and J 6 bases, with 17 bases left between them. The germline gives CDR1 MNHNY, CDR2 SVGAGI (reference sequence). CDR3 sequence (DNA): TGTGCCAGCAGCCCCTGGGCAGGGCGCGATGGCTACACCTTC. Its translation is CASSPWAGRDGYTF.

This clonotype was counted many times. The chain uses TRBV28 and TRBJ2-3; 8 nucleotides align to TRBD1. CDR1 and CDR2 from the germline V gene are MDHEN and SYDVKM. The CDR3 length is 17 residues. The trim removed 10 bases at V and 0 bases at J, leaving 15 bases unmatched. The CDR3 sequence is CATQPNRGESSTDTQYF. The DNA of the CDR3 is TGTGCCACCCAACCAAACAGGGGGGAATCTAGCACAGATACGCAGTATTTT.